This is a list of T cell receptor beta chains from one sample in a study of blood T cell repertoires in COVID-19. Method: immunoSEQ multiplex PCR; TCRdb's copy keeps in-frame clones and lacks some. Of 60,000 to 85,000 clones in the sample, around 82% were seen once. The material sequenced was peripheral blood. The receptors originated from a human donor in a cohort sampled during active COVID-19. CDR3s include the opening cysteine and the closing phenylalanine or tryptophan. Fields, in order: J gene, V gene, CDR3 length, D gene, clone size, CDR3 protein, CDR3 DNA. A D gene is named only where the DNA matches it firmly. Only part of the rows carry a size: once, few, many, or a class if the clone is expanded.

>TRBJ2-7|TRBV3-1/TRBV3-2|17|TRBD2|.
CASSPSAAGGGSYEQYF
TGTGCCAGCAGCCCGTCCGCAGCCGGGGGGGGCTCCTACGAGCAGTACTTC
>TRBJ2-7|TRBV5-1|14|TRBD2|.
CASSVTSGRYEQYF
TGCGCCAGCAGCGTGACTAGCGGGAGATACGAGCAGTACTTC
>TRBJ2-1|TRBV2|14|TRBD1|.
CASKEDRGRNEQFF
TGTGCCAGCAAAGAGGACAGGGGGAGGAATGAGCAGTTCTTC
>TRBJ2-7|TRBV5-1|14|TRBD2|.
CASRTGLGSHEQYF
TGCGCCAGCCGCACGGGACTAGGATCCCACGAGCAGTACTTC
>TRBJ1-2|TRBV30|11|.|.
CAWTQGYAVTF
TGTGCCTGGACGCAGGGGTATGCTGTCACCTTC
>TRBJ2-1|TRBV30|14|TRBD2|.
CAWSLAGSYNEQFF
TGTGCCTGGAGTCTAGCGGGGTCCTACAATGAGCAGTTCTTC
>TRBJ1-1|TRBV30|16|TRBD1|.
CAWSVRDRGPGTEAFF
TGTGCCTGGAGTGTAAGGGACAGGGGGCCGGGCACTGAAGCTTTCTTT
>TRBJ2-3|TRBV24-1|12|.|.
CATNWPTDTQYF
TGTGCCACCAATTGGCCCACAGATACGCAGTATTTT
>TRBJ1-2|TRBV10-3|13|TRBD1|.
CASTGTGGGGYTF
TGTGCCAGCACCGGGACAGGGGGCGGGGGCTACACCTTC
>TRBJ2-7|TRBV30|13|TRBD1|.
CAWSRDSPYEQYF
TGTGCCTGGAGTCGGGACAGCCCCTACGAGCAGTACTTC
>TRBJ2-5|TRBV28|16|TRBD1|once
CASSPGQGAGQETQYF
TGTGCCAGCAGCCCAGGACAGGGGGCTGGCCAAGAGACCCAGTACTTC
>TRBJ2-7|TRBV6-5|14|TRBD1|once
CASRRDRSSYEQYF
TGTGCCAGCAGAAGGGACAGGAGCTCCTACGAGCAGTACTTC
>TRBJ1-3|TRBV5-1|15|.|.
CASSLGTVSGNTIYF
TGCGCCAGCAGCTTGGGGACAGTCTCTGGAAACACCATATATTTT
>TRBJ2-1|TRBV10-1|15|.|.
CASSGGLETYNEQFF
TGCGCCAGTTCAGGGGGACTAGAGACCTACAATGAGCAGTTCTTC
>TRBJ1-1|TRBV28|13|.|once
CASSAGFWAEAFF
TGTGCCAGCAGTGCAGGGTTTTGGGCTGAAGCTTTCTTT
>TRBJ2-3|TRBV5-1|12|.|once
CASRRGTDTQYF
TGCGCCAGCAGACGGGGCACAGATACGCAGTATTTT
>TRBJ1-6|TRBV4-1|16|.|few
CASSPAHGAGGSPLHF
TGCGCCAGCAGCCCCGCTCACGGGGCGGGGGGTTCACCCCTCCACTTT
>TRBJ1-2|TRBV27|17|.|few
CASSLSGGQGGAYGYTF
TGTGCCAGCAGTTTATCGGGGGGGCAGGGAGGCGCCTATGGCTACACCTTC
>TRBJ2-7|TRBV30|13|.|.
CAWSRQASYEQYF
TGTGCCTGGAGCCGGCAGGCCTCCTACGAGCAGTACTTC
>TRBJ1-2|TRBV5-1|13|.|many
CASRGEGESGYTF
TGCGCCAGCAGAGGGGAGGGGGAATCTGGCTACACCTTC
>TRBJ1-3|TRBV19|14|.|.
CASSIQVSGNTIYF
TGTGCCAGTAGTATCCAGGTCTCTGGAAACACCATATATTTT
>TRBJ2-5|TRBV6-4|15|TRBD2|.
CASSDLAGIQETQYF
TGTGCCAGCAGTGACCTAGCGGGAATTCAAGAGACCCAGTACTTC
>TRBJ2-2|TRBV9|16|TRBD1|.
CASSVMGQANTGELFF
TGTGCCAGCAGCGTAATGGGACAGGCAAACACCGGGGAGCTGTTTTTT
>TRBJ2-7|TRBV4-2|16|TRBD2|few
CASSQESSGRRDEQYF
TGTGCCAGCAGCCAAGAAAGCAGCGGGAGAAGGGACGAGCAGTACTTC